The rows below give T cell receptor beta chains drawn from one sample of a study of OX40 agonist ivuxolimab in advanced cancers. TCRdb's table, derived via immunoSEQ multiplex PCR, lists solely in-frame clones and lacks some. The repertoire holds some 85,000 clones, around nine tenths seen once, with 0.72% in the top ten. The material sequenced was CD4+ or CD8+ T cells sorted from blood, taken in a trial of the OX40 agonist ivuxolimab. These receptors originate from an adult with an advanced solid tumor such as melanoma, head and neck, liver or kidney cancer. CDR3s include the opening cysteine and the closing phenylalanine or tryptophan. A D gene is named only where the DNA matches it firmly. For some rows the clone size is stated as once, few or many, or as a class when expanded; others skip it.

cdr3_aa | cdr3_nt | v_call | clone_size | cdr3_length | j_call | d_call
CASSSWGRANTEAFF | TGTGCCAGCAGCTCCTGGGGCAGGGCCAACACTGAAGCTTTCTTT | TRBV5-6 | . | 15 | TRBJ1-1 | .
CASNRGVIGSPLHF | TGTGCCAGCAATCGTGGCGTAATTGGTTCACCCCTCCACTTT | TRBV9 | . | 14 | TRBJ1-6 | .
CASSQEGQGVANQPQHF | TGTGCCAGCAGCCAAGAAGGTCAGGGAGTCGCCAATCAGCCCCAGCATTTT | TRBV14 | . | 17 | TRBJ1-5 | .
CASSYGRRSGNTIYF | TGTGCCAGCAGTTACGGACGTCGCTCTGGAAACACCATATATTTT | TRBV6-6 | . | 15 | TRBJ1-3 | .
CASTSGYGYEQYF | TGTGCCAGCACTAGCGGGTACGGTTACGAGCAGTACTTC | TRBV2 | . | 13 | TRBJ2-7 | TRBD2
CASRPSTGATNEKLFF | TGTGCCAGCAGGCCCTCGACCGGTGCAACTAATGAAAAACTGTTTTTT | TRBV28 | . | 16 | TRBJ1-4 | .
CASSAEATRGYTF | TGCGCCAGCAGTGCGGAAGCGACCAGGGGCTACACCTTC | TRBV10-2 | . | 13 | TRBJ1-2 | .
CASSSPRTSFNYGYTF | TGTGCCAGCAGTTCCCCCCGGACAAGCTTTAACTATGGCTACACCTTC | TRBV6-5 | . | 16 | TRBJ1-2 | .
CASSIHGTGELFF | TGTGCCAGTAGTATACACGGGACCGGGGAGCTGTTTTTT | TRBV19 | . | 13 | TRBJ2-2 | .
CASSQAGTGAEKLFF | TGCGCCAGCAGCCAAGCCGGGACAGGGGCCGAAAAACTGTTTTTT | TRBV4-3 | . | 15 | TRBJ1-4 | TRBD1
CASSEMGQGAEKAFF | TGTGCCAGCAGTGAGATGGGACAGGGGGCGGAAAAAGCTTTCTTT | TRBV2 | . | 15 | TRBJ1-1 | TRBD1
CASSWGETQYF | TGTGCCAGCAGTTGGGGAGAGACCCAGTACTTC | TRBV27 | . | 11 | TRBJ2-5 | .
CASTQQGSPLHF | TGTGCCAGCACCCAGCAGGGGTCACCCCTCCACTTT | TRBV28 | . | 12 | TRBJ1-6 | .
CATRGGSDTQYF | TGCGCCACCAGAGGAGGTTCAGATACGCAGTATTTT | TRBV5-1 | once | 12 | TRBJ2-3 | .
CASSWRQGDYGYTF | TGTGCCAGCAGCTGGAGACAGGGGGACTATGGCTACACCTTC | TRBV5-5 | . | 14 | TRBJ1-2 | TRBD1
CASSYSSRNEKLFF | TGTGCCAGCAGCTACAGTTCTCGTAATGAAAAACTGTTTTTT | TRBV7-8 | . | 14 | TRBJ1-4 | .
CASSETNVSPLHF | TGTGCCAGCAGTGAGACGAACGTCTCACCCCTCCACTTT | TRBV2 | . | 13 | TRBJ1-6 | .
CASSLGGPVQGVTDTQYF | TGTGCCAGCAGCTTAGGTGGCCCGGTACAGGGCGTCACAGATACGCAGTATTTT | TRBV7-6 | . | 18 | TRBJ2-3 | .
CASSRIQGTSTDTQYF | TGTGCCAGCTCTCGAATACAGGGGACTAGCACAGATACGCAGTATTTT | TRBV18 | . | 16 | TRBJ2-3 | .
CASSPLPSTTNEQFF | TGTGCCAGCAGTCCCCTGCCCTCGACGACCAATGAGCAGTTCTTC | TRBV6-5 | once | 15 | TRBJ2-1 | .
CASSLVEGRVKTEAFF | TGCGCCAGCAGCTTGGTAGAGGGAAGAGTGAAGACTGAAGCTTTCTTT | TRBV5-1 | once | 16 | TRBJ1-1 | .
CASSYLGQENEKLFF | TGTGCCAGCAGTTACTTGGGACAGGAAAATGAAAAACTGTTTTTT | TRBV6-6 | . | 15 | TRBJ1-4 | TRBD1
CASARTGIETDTQYF | TGTGCCAGCGCCCGGACAGGGATAGAAACAGATACGCAGTATTTT | TRBV6-5 | . | 15 | TRBJ2-3 | TRBD1
CASSQPNEQFF | TGTGCCAGCAGCCAACCGAATGAGCAGTTCTTC | TRBV11-2 | . | 11 | TRBJ2-1 | .
CASSIGPTNTEAFF | TGTGCCAGTAGTATAGGGCCGACGAACACTGAAGCTTTCTTT | TRBV19 | once | 14 | TRBJ1-1 | .
CASSPRVVGLEVGEQFF | TGTGCCAGCAGCCCTAGGGTCGTGGGATTAGAAGTAGGTGAGCAGTTCTTC | TRBV7-3 | . | 17 | TRBJ2-1 | .
CASSLALGLPYEQYF | TGTGCCAGCAGCTTAGCGCTCGGCCTACCCTACGAGCAGTACTTC | TRBV7-9 | . | 15 | TRBJ2-7 | .
CSAGTALNTEAFF | TGCAGCGCTGGGACAGCCCTGAACACTGAAGCTTTCTTT | TRBV29-1 | . | 13 | TRBJ1-1 | TRBD1
CASRSDRGGYEQYF | TGTGCCAGCAGATCGGACAGGGGGGGCTACGAGCAGTACTTC | TRBV5-4 | . | 14 | TRBJ2-7 | TRBD1
CASRQGARVGSNEKLFF | TGTGCCAGCAGACAGGGGGCGCGGGTCGGGTCTAATGAAAAACTGTTTTTT | TRBV2 | few | 17 | TRBJ1-4 | TRBD1
CASSQEAGTGGWDTQYF | TGCGCCAGCAGCCAGGAAGCCGGGACAGGGGGTTGGGATACGCAGTATTTT | TRBV4-1 | . | 17 | TRBJ2-3 | TRBD1
CASSSTSGNNNEQFF | TGTGCCAGCAGCTCGACTAGCGGAAATAACAATGAGCAGTTCTTC | TRBV11-3 | . | 15 | TRBJ2-1 | TRBD2
CASSPPLGTDTQYF | TGTGCCAGCTCACCACCGCTGGGCACAGATACGCAGTATTTT | TRBV18 | once | 14 | TRBJ2-3 | .
CASSSTGTRSYNSPLHF | TGTGCCAGCAGTTCCACCGGGACAAGGTCCTATAATTCACCCCTCCACTTT | TRBV7-2 | few | 17 | TRBJ1-6 | .
CSVANRGRGETQYF | TGCAGCGTTGCAAACAGGGGGCGCGGAGAGACCCAGTACTTC | TRBV29-1 | few | 14 | TRBJ2-5 | TRBD1
CAWSVGQVNSYEQYF | TGTGCCTGGAGTGTAGGGCAGGTGAACTCCTACGAGCAGTACTTC | TRBV30 | . | 15 | TRBJ2-7 | .
CASRPGTHVRPDTQYF | TGTGCCAGCAGACCCGGGACTCACGTTAGACCAGATACGCAGTATTTT | TRBV2 | . | 16 | TRBJ2-3 | .
CASREGSTGMKAFF | TGTGCCAGCAGAGAGGGGTCGACGGGGATGAAAGCTTTCTTT | TRBV28 | . | 14 | TRBJ1-1 | .
CASSYLGDSNQPQHF | TGTGCCAGCAGTTACCTCGGGGATAGCAATCAGCCCCAGCATTTT | TRBV6-5 | . | 15 | TRBJ1-5 | .
CASSVSVGSTDTQYF | TGCGCCAGCAGTGTTAGCGTCGGTAGCACAGATACGCAGTATTTT | TRBV10-1 | . | 15 | TRBJ2-3 | .
CASRTGANYGYTF | TGTGCCAGCCGGACAGGTGCAAACTATGGCTACACCTTC | TRBV6-5 | few | 13 | TRBJ1-2 | TRBD1
CASSWGQLHGYTF | TGTGCCAGCAGCTGGGGACAGCTGCATGGCTACACCTTC | TRBV5-4 | . | 13 | TRBJ1-2 | TRBD1
CASRHQGACGYTF | TGTGCCAGTCGACACCAGGGGGCATGTGGCTACACCTTC | TRBV19 | . | 13 | TRBJ1-2 | TRBD1
CASSGDRDFRNTIYF | TGTGCCAGCAGTGGAGACAGGGATTTTCGGAACACCATATATTTT | TRBV2 | . | 15 | TRBJ1-3 | TRBD1
CASSLAEVSYNEQFF | TGTGCCAGCAGCTTAGCGGAAGTCTCCTACAATGAGCAGTTCTTC | TRBV11-2 | once | 15 | TRBJ2-1 | .
CASSPTRGVGTEAFF | TGTGCCAGCAGTCCTACGCGGGGGGTGGGGACTGAAGCTTTCTTT | TRBV6-5 | . | 15 | TRBJ1-1 | .
CASSSRIRVPSCGYGYTF | TGTGCCAGCAGCTCCCGTATCAGGGTCCCCTCTTGTGGCTATGGCTACACCTTC | TRBV7-6 | . | 18 | TRBJ1-2 | .
CASGGDFQNIQYF | TGTGCCAGCGGGGGGGACTTCCAAAACATTCAGTACTTC | TRBV2 | once | 13 | TRBJ2-4 | TRBD2
CASSPLAGGLQETQYF | TGTGCCAGCTCACCACTAGCGGGGGGCCTCCAAGAGACCCAGTACTTC | TRBV18 | . | 16 | TRBJ2-5 | TRBD2
CASRSSGGVDTQYF | TGTGCCAGCAGGTCTAGCGGGGGGGTAGATACGCAGTATTTT | TRBV7-2 | . | 14 | TRBJ2-3 | TRBD2
CASSSAYNSPLHF | TGTGCCAGCAGCTCGGCTTATAATTCACCCCTCCACTTT | TRBV7-2 | few | 13 | TRBJ1-6 | .
CASSFRGAGNQPQHF | TGTGCCAGCAGCTTTAGGGGGGCCGGCAATCAGCCCCAGCATTTT | TRBV5-6 | . | 15 | TRBJ1-5 | .